The next 16 T cell receptor beta chains were all read from a single sample in a study of T cell responses to AZD1222 COVID-19 vaccine. The protocol was immunoSEQ multiplex PCR, while the TCRdb copy is restricted to in-frame clones and leaves out a portion. Among 80,000 or so clones listed, under 95% were seen once. Material: peripheral blood, obtained 28 days after the second AZD1222 dose. All receptors derive from an adult who received the AZD1222 COVID-19 vaccine.

This sequence joins TRBV10-2 and TRBJ1-3; D uncertain. This CDR3 is 17 amino acids long. The V and J ends lost 2 bases and 6 bases respectively, with 20 bases between them. Germline V gene sequence: CDR1 WSHSY, CDR2 SAAADI. The CDR3 loop is CASSEPRMNLRLNTIYF. The CDR3 coding sequence is TGCGCCAGCAGTGAGCCTAGAATGAACCTTCGGCTAAACACCATATATTTT.

The chain carries TRBV6-5 and TRBJ2-1; D gene uncertain. Germline V gene sequence: CDR1 MNHEY, CDR2 SVGAGI. Deletions cut 0 bases from V and 8 bases from J, with 14 bases between. The CDR3 length is 15 residues. This CDR3 reads CASSYSPARSDEQFF. The DNA for the CDR3 is TGTGCCAGCAGTTACTCTCCGGCCCGATCCGATGAGCAGTTCTTC.

This chain uses TRBV7-9 with TRBJ1-6; D not certain. This CDR3 comprises 14 residues. Trimming removed 1 base at V and 8 bases at J, with 9 bases between. Germline V gives CDR1 SEHNR, CDR2 FQNEAQ (reference sequence). Here the CDR3 reads CASSLDGWDSPLHF. DNA for the CDR3: TGTGCCAGCAGCTTAGACGGGTGGGATTCACCCCTCCACTTT.

CDR3 nucleotides: TGTGCCAGCAGCTTAGGGAGGGGACAGGCTCACTATGGCTACACCTTC. Protein product: CASSLGRGQAHYGYTF. The chain uses TRBV7-2 and TRBJ1-2; 8 bases agree with TRBD1. The CDR3 is made up of 16 amino acids. V was pared by 1 base and J by 3 bases, with 7 bases of the junction left unmatched. Per germline, CDR1 SGHTA and CDR2 FQGNSA.

The chain combines TRBV7-9 with TRBJ2-3; 7 bases fit TRBD2. The V gene's germline CDR1 is SEHNR and CDR2 FQNEAQ (reference sequence). The ends lost 3 bases at V and 2 bases at J; junction bases unmatched: 2. The CDR3 is 14 amino acids. CDR3 amino acids: CASSFSGYTDTQYF. CDR3 nucleotide sequence: TGTGCCAGCAGCTTTAGCGGGTACACAGATACGCAGTATTTT.

V gene TRBV29-1 combines with J gene TRBJ2-7; D is perhaps TRBD1 or TRBD2 (5 bases each). V gave up 6 bases and J gave up 3 bases, with 15 bases separating them. Looked up from germline, CDR1 is SQVTM and CDR2 is ANQGSEA. CDR3 length equals 13 residues. In DNA, the CDR3 is TGCAGCGTCAATCTGGGACGACGCTACGAGCAGTACTTC. Protein product: CSVNLGRRYEQYF.

This chain joins TRBV19 and TRBJ2-6; D is uncertain. The V end was cut by 5 bases, the J end by 4 bases, with 3 bases between. The CDR3 is 12 amino acids. Germline CDR1 LNHDA, CDR2 SQIVND (reference sequence). CDR3 loop: CASSFGANVLTF. The CDR3 DNA sequence: TGTGCCAGTAGTTTCGGGGCCAACGTCCTGACTTTC.

The chain is built from TRBV24-1 and TRBJ2-1; 7 bases match TRBD1. CDR1 and CDR2 from the germline V gene are KGHDR and SFDVKD. Germline trimming cut 6 bases from V and 10 bases from J; bases unmatched to any gene: 8. This CDR3 contains 13 residues. CDR3 coding DNA: TGTGCCACCAGTAGTACAGGGGTGGACGAGCAGTTCTTC. This translates into CATSSTGVDEQFF.

The V call is TRBV5-1, the J call TRBJ1-2, with TRBD1 matching 8 bases. The germline CDR1 and CDR2 sequences are SGHRS and YFSETQ. The junction had 7 bases not matched to a gene; V was cut back by 4 bases and J by 5 bases. The CDR3 has 14 residues. CDR3 DNA sequence: TGCGCCAGCAGCCCGGACAGGGTAGATTATGGCTACACCTTC. As protein: CASSPDRVDYGYTF.

The CDR3 is CASSVAWDSSSYEQYF. CDR3 DNA: TGTGCCAGCAGTGTGGCCTGGGACTCTAGCTCCTACGAGCAGTACTTC. This rearrangement joins TRBV28 to TRBJ2-7; D perhaps matches TRBD2 (6 bases). V gave up 5 bases and J gave up 0 bases, with 17 bases separating them. Looked up from germline, CDR1 is MDHEN and CDR2 is SYDVKM. There are 16 residues in the CDR3.

J is TRBJ1-2 and V is TRBV4-2; perhaps TRBD1 as D (6 bases). Trimming removed 1 base at V and 13 bases at J, with 13 bases between. This CDR3 region has 12 residues. The germline V gene has CDR1 LGHNA and CDR2 YNFKEQ. CDR3: CASSQGQVTATF. For the CDR3, the DNA is TGTGCCAGCAGCCAAGGACAGGTCACCGCCACCTTC.

This chain links TRBV18 with TRBJ2-3, with 7 bases matching TRBD1. Germline V gene data show CDR1 as KGHSH and CDR2 as LQKENI. The CDR3 totals 17 residues. Unmatched junction bases numbered 9, after V lost 1 base and J lost 2 bases. CDR3 amino acids: CASSPLLRGRVTDTQYF. In DNA, the CDR3 is TGTGCCAGCTCACCACTGTTGAGGGGGCGCGTCACAGATACGCAGTATTTT.

The chain uses TRBV21-1 and TRBJ1-5; the table calls TRBD1, which could not be checked here. TRBV21-1 is a listed pseudogene. The CDR3 is 14 residues long. The CDR3 spells CASSKGQGNQPQHF. Written as DNA, the CDR3 is TGTGCCAGCAGCAAAGGACAGGGAAATCAGCCCCAGCATTTT.

The J gene is TRBJ2-3, the V gene TRBV28, with 9 bases identical to TRBD2. The CDR3 totals 17 residues. Germline trimming cut 2 bases from V and 1 base from J; bases unmatched to any gene: 7. Per the germline V gene, CDR1 is MDHEN and CDR2 is SYDVKM. The chain's CDR3 is CASSLSLAGLGTDTQYF. Here the CDR3 DNA reads TGTGCCAGCAGTTTAAGTCTAGCGGGACTAGGCACAGATACGCAGTATTTT.

The V gene is TRBV25-1, the J gene TRBJ2-3; D might be TRBD1 or TRBD2, each matching 5 bases. The germline V and J ends were trimmed by 7 bases and 0 bases, with 17 bases remaining between them. This CDR3 spans 16 amino acids. Germline values: CDR1 MGHDK, CDR2 SYGVNS. Written as DNA, the CDR3 is TGTGCCAGCACCCCTTGGGGGAACCCTAGCACAGATACGCAGTATTTT. This encodes CASTPWGNPSTDTQYF.

J is TRBJ1-3 and V is TRBV6-2 or TRBV6-3; D is uncertain. The V gene's germline CDR1 is MNHEY and CDR2 SVGEGT. There are 12 residues in the CDR3. Deletions cut 6 bases from V and 4 bases from J, with 7 bases between. CDR3 sequence reads: CASSLLGNTIYF. For the CDR3, the DNA is TGTGCCAGCAGCCTCCTAGGAAACACCATATATTTT.